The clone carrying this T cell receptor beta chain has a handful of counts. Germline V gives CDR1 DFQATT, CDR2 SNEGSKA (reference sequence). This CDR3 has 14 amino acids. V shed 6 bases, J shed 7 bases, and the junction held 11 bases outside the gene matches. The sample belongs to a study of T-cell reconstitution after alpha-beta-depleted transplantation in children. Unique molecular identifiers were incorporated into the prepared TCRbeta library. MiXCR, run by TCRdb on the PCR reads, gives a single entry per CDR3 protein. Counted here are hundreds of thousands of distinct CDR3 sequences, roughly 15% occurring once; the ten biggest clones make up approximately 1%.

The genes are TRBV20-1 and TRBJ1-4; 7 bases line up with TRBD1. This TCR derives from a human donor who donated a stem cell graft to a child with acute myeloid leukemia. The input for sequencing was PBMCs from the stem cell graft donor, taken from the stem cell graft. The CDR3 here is CSAIRQGRSEKLFF. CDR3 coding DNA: TGCAGTGCCATTAGACAGGGCCGGAGTGAAAAACTGTTTTTT.